A single sample gave rise to the 4 T cell receptor beta chains below, sequenced in a study of neurological immune-mediated disorders. TCRdb analysed the 5' RACE reads with MiXCR anew, one entry per CDR3 protein. The sample holds about 71,000 distinct CDR3 sequences, 3.4% seen once. Material: PBMCs. The receptors here all came from a man aged 40-49 years with multiple sclerosis.

This clonotype was seen at least ten times. J is TRBJ2-7 and V is TRBV7-9, with D perhaps matching TRBD1 (6 bases). V lost 4 bases and J 2 bases, leaving 9 bases between the germline ends. The CDR3 consists of 13 residues. The germline gives CDR1 SEHNR, CDR2 FQNEAQ (reference sequence). The CDR3 nucleotides are TGTGCCAGCAGCTCGGACAGCACCTACGAGCAGTACTTC. The encoded protein is CASSSDSTYEQYF.

This clonotype has ten or more counts. The chain carries TRBV5-1 and TRBJ2-5; 11 bases are shared with TRBD2. Germline CDR1 is SGHRS and CDR2 is YFSETQ. This CDR3 has 16 residues. V trimming: 1 base; J trimming: 1 base; junction bases outside the gene matches: 3. Here the CDR3 reads CASSLFSGGAQETQYF. DNA for the CDR3: TGCGCCAGCAGCTTGTTTAGCGGGGGGGCCCAAGAGACCCAGTACTTC.

This clonotype came up many times. V usage is TRBV5-1 and J usage is TRBJ2-2; TRBD2 agrees at 10 bases. From germline, CDR1 is SGHRS and CDR2 YFSETQ. The J segment lost 6 bases and the V segment lost 0 bases, leaving 2 bases of the junction unmatched. This CDR3 contains 15 residues. The CDR3 DNA sequence: TGCGCCAGCAGCTTGGAGGGACTAGCGTCCGGGGAGCTGTTTTTT. Amino acids: CASSLEGLASGELFF.

This clonotype was seen ten or more times. Written as DNA, the CDR3 is TGCGCCAGCAGCCCAGGACAGCACTACACCTTC. Its translation is CASSPGQHYTF. The V gene is TRBV5-1, the J gene TRBJ1-2; TRBD1 might be the D (6 bases). V lost 4 bases to trimming and J lost 10 bases, with 11 bases between them. The CDR3 is made up of 11 amino acids. Germline V gives CDR1 SGHRS, CDR2 YFSETQ.